Shown below are 30 T cell receptor beta chains from a single sample sequenced in a study of T cell repertoires in cytomegalovirus infection (dated by TCRdb to the late 2010s). The run used an Illumina HiSeq 1500. TCRdb applied fastp at Q25 and MiXCR to the public reads, then kept only in-frame beta chains. All rows with the same CDR3 protein become a single entry with the most common DNA and genes. The sample contains about 180,000 distinct CDR3 sequences, approximately 15% of them found a single time. The top ten constitute roughly 27% of the sample. Sequences were obtained from PBMCs. The receptor source for this set is a human donor in good health (CMV status not recorded). Some clones in this sample may be carry-over from other donors' samples.

The chain carries TRBV14 and TRBJ2-1; no firm D call. The CDR3 spans 13 residues. The V end lost 4 bases, the J end lost 13 bases, and 17 bases lay between the germline ends. CDR1 and CDR2 (germline): SGHDN, FVKESK. CDR3 amino acids: CASSLTGSRYQFF. The DNA for the CDR3 is TGTGCCAGCAGCCTGACCGGGTCTCGGTATCAGTTCTTC.

This clonotype was counted many times. This rearrangement joins TRBV7-9 to TRBJ2-5; D may match TRBD1 or TRBD2 (5 bases each). Trimming took 5 bases from V and 3 from J, leaving 16 bases between them. CDR1 and CDR2 (germline): SEHNR, FQNEAQ (reference sequence). The CDR3 consists of 15 residues. The CDR3 is CASSPARLGEETQYF. The CDR3 bases are TGTGCCAGCAGCCCAGCTCGACTGGGGGAAGAGACCCAGTACTTC.

The rearrangement links TRBV10-3 to TRBJ2-1, with D uncertain. V lost 0 bases and J lost 5, with 11 bases in between. CDR3 length: 15 residues. Germline V gene lookup returns CDR1 ENHRY and CDR2 SYGVKD. CDR3 sequence reads: CAISESRWLNNEQFF. The CDR3 DNA reads as TGTGCCATCAGTGAGTCCCGTTGGTTGAACAATGAGCAGTTCTTC.

V and J are TRBV7-9 and TRBJ2-1; TRBD2 agrees at 12 bases. V lost 5 bases to trimming and J lost 8 bases; unmatched junction nucleotides: 13. This CDR3 comprises 17 residues. Germline V gene lookup returns CDR1 SEHNR and CDR2 FQNEAQ (reference sequence). CDR3 in DNA: TGTGCCAGCAGCCCTACGACTAGCGGGAGAGTTATGGATGAGCAGTTCTTC. Protein: CASSPTTSGRVMDEQFF. Combining the CDR3 with reference TRBV7-9 and TRBJ2-1 gives the whole variable domain DTGVSQNPRHKITKRGQNVTFRCDPISEHNRLYWYRQTLGQGPEFLTYFQNEAQLEKSRLLSDRFSAERPKGSFSTLEIQRTEQGDSAMYLCASSPTTSGRVMDEQFFGPGTRLTVL.

This clonotype has more than one count but fewer than ten. The chain has TRBV11-3 and TRBJ2-1, with D perhaps given as TRBD1 or TRBD2 (5 bases each). Between the trimmed V and J ends, which lost 5 bases and 5 bases, there was a span of 13 bases. Germline CDR1 and CDR2: SGHNT and YENEEA. This CDR3 has 14 residues. The CDR3: CASSLRGFNNEQFF. The CDR3 DNA reads as TGTGCCAGCAGCCTCCGGGGCTTCAACAATGAGCAGTTCTTC.

This rearrangement joins TRBV19 to TRBJ2-7, with 8 bases that match TRBD1. V gave up 3 bases and J gave up 4 bases; unmatched junction bases: 8. The CDR3 contains 15 residues. CDR1 is LNHDA and CDR2 is SQIVND in the germline V gene (reference sequence). CDR3 DNA: TGTGCCAGTAGTATGGCTGTGGGACAGGCGTACGAGCAGTACTTC. It specifies CASSMAVGQAYEQYF.

This clonotype was observed at least ten times. The V gene is TRBV6-6, the J gene TRBJ2-5; 13 bases are shared with TRBD2. V was clipped by 2 bases and J by 5 bases; unmatched bases: 5. Germline V gene data show CDR1 as MNHNY and CDR2 as SVGAGI (reference sequence). The CDR3 runs 16 residues. The CDR3 DNA follows: TGTGCCAGCAGTTACAGGACTAGCGGGAGACTGGAGACCCAGTACTTC. Translation: CASSYRTSGRLETQYF.

This clonotype was observed a handful of times. The rearrangement links TRBV18 to TRBJ2-1; 13 bases are a match to TRBD2. The CDR3 extends over 19 amino acids. Trimming cost V 6 bases and J 4 bases; bases outside gene matches: 15. Germline CDR1 KGHSH, CDR2 LQKENI. The CDR3 reads CASSQLAGGPVVPYNEQFF. For the CDR3, the DNA is TGTGCCAGCTCTCAACTAGCGGGAGGGCCCGTGGTTCCTTACAATGAGCAGTTCTTC.

The chain carries TRBV5-1 and TRBJ1-2; D unresolved. Germline-derived CDR1 and CDR2 are SGHRS and YFSETQ. This CDR3 is built from 12 residues. With 1 base removed from V and 5 bases from J, the gap between germline ends came to 6 bases. The CDR3 DNA reads TGCGCCAGCAGCTTGACGGATTATGGCTACACCTTC. This translates into CASSLTDYGYTF. Full variable domain (rest looked up from reference TRBV5-1 and TRBJ1-2): KAGVTQTPRYLIKTRGQQVTLSCSPISGHRSVSWYQQTPGQGLQFLFEYFSETQRNKGNFPGRFSGRQFSNSRSEMNVSTLELGDSALYLCASSLTDYGYTFGSGTRLTVV.

The chain has TRBV7-9 and TRBJ2-2; weak D call: TRBD1 (7 bases). The V end was cut by 1 base, the J end by 6 bases, with 18 bases between. This CDR3 spans 17 amino acids. The germline V gene has CDR1 SEHNR and CDR2 FQNEAQ (reference sequence). The CDR3 DNA follows: TGTGCCAGCAGCTTAGACTCGCGGGACAGTTTGCCCGGGGAGCTGTTTTTT. Encoded protein: CASSLDSRDSLPGELFF.

CDR3 residues: CASSLVFTSYNEQFF. Written as DNA, the CDR3 is TGTGCCAGCAGCCTGGTCTTCACCTCCTACAATGAGCAGTTCTTC. The gene calls are TRBV3-1 and TRBJ2-1; no reliable D call. Germline V gene lookup returns CDR1 LGHDT and CDR2 YNNKEL (reference sequence). V was pared by 4 bases and J by 0 bases, with 10 bases between. This CDR3 comprises 15 residues.

This sequence joins TRBV20-1 and TRBJ1-2; tentatively, D is TRBD1 (5 bases). The CDR3 runs 13 residues. V was shortened by 3 bases and J by 8 bases, with 16 bases between the two germline ends. The germline V gene encodes CDR1 DFQATT and CDR2 SNEGSKA (reference sequence). The CDR3 spells CSASSGRREGYTF. Here the CDR3 DNA reads TGCAGTGCTAGTTCAGGGCGGCGGGAAGGCTACACCTTC.

The table lists this clonotype with a few counts. J is TRBJ2-2 and V is TRBV7-9; D possibly matches TRBD1 or TRBD2 (6 bases each). V was clipped by 7 bases and J by 4 bases, with 13 bases between them. This CDR3 comprises 14 residues. Germline V gives CDR1 SEHNR, CDR2 FQNEAQ (reference sequence). CDR3 in DNA: TGTGCCAGCACCTTCAAGGGGGGCACCGGGGAGCTGTTTTTT. It translates to CASTFKGGTGELFF.

In this sample, this clonotype turned up a few times. The chain couples TRBV4-3 to TRBJ2-1; D is ambiguous. The germline V gene has CDR1 LGHNA and CDR2 YSLEER. With 0 bases removed from V and 0 bases from J, the gap between germline ends came to 9 bases. The CDR3 has 16 residues. CDR3: CASSQDSSPSYNEQFF. The CDR3, as DNA: TGCGCCAGCAGCCAAGATTCCAGCCCCTCCTACAATGAGCAGTTCTTC.

The table lists this clonotype with many counts. V and J are TRBV7-2 and TRBJ2-7; TRBD1 might be the D (6 bases). Trimming pared 1 base from V and 0 bases from J, leaving 7 bases between. The CDR3 loop spans 14 amino acids. Germline CDR1 reads SGHTA; CDR2 reads FQGNSA. This CDR3 reads CASSLDRVSYEQYF. Here the CDR3 DNA reads TGTGCCAGCAGCTTAGACAGGGTCTCCTACGAGCAGTACTTC. Looking up the rest from reference TRBV7-2 and TRBJ2-7 gives the full variable domain: GAGVSQSPSNKVTEKGKDVELRCDPISGHTALYWYRQSLGQGLEFLIYFQGNSAPDKSGLPSDRFSAERTGGSVSTLTIQRTQQEDSAVYLCASSLDRVSYEQYFGPGTRLTVT.

This clonotype was detected many times. J is TRBJ2-3 and V is TRBV6-1, with D unclear. Germline assignment: CDR1 MNHNS and CDR2 SASEGT. Trimming took off 3 bases at V and 0 bases at J, with 7 bases between the two ends. The CDR3 length is 14 residues. The CDR3 reads CASSDKGSTDTQYF. CDR3 nucleotides: TGTGCCAGCAGTGACAAGGGCAGCACAGATACGCAGTATTTT.

The chain couples TRBV5-1 to TRBJ2-7, with D possibly being TRBD1 (7 bases). Trimming shortened V by 2 bases and J by 3 bases, and 15 bases separated the two germline ends. Germline V gene sequence: CDR1 SGHRS, CDR2 YFSETQ. This CDR3 comprises 15 residues. The CDR3 DNA sequence: TGCGCCAGCAGCTTAACGCTCAGGGGGGACTACGAGCAGTACTTC. It is translated as CASSLTLRGDYEQYF. Combining the CDR3 with reference TRBV5-1 and TRBJ2-7 gives the whole variable domain KAGVTQTPRYLIKTRGQQVTLSCSPISGHRSVSWYQQTPGQGLQFLFEYFSETQRNKGNFPGRFSGRQFSNSRSEMNVSTLELGDSALYLCASSLTLRGDYEQYFGPGTRLTVT.

This clonotype was picked up many times. V gene TRBV7-2 combines with J gene TRBJ2-7; no reliable D call. The germline V gene encodes CDR1 SGHTA and CDR2 FQGNSA. V shed 1 base and J shed 0 bases, with 16 bases lying between them. The CDR3 is made up of 17 amino acids. The CDR3 sequence is CASSLDLRRLSSYEQYF. The CDR3 DNA reads as TGTGCCAGCAGCTTAGACCTTCGACGTCTAAGCTCCTACGAGCAGTACTTC.

The J gene is TRBJ2-2, the V gene TRBV29-1; the D gene is possibly TRBD2 (6 bases). Deletions cut 4 bases from V and 0 bases from J, with 9 bases between. This CDR3 has 14 amino acids. Germline CDR1 reads SQVTM; CDR2 reads ANQGSEA. CDR3 residues: CSVAGLANTGELFF. For the CDR3, the DNA is TGCAGCGTTGCGGGACTTGCGAACACCGGGGAGCTGTTTTTT.

The J gene is TRBJ2-2, the V gene TRBV6-2 or TRBV6-3, with 11 bases lining up with TRBD2. The length of the CDR3 is 16 residues. With V trimmed by 6 bases and J by 6 bases, 9 bases remained unmatched. CDR1 and CDR2 (germline): MNHEY, SVGEGT. The CDR3 nucleotides are TGTGCCAGCAGCCGCACTAGCGGGGGCCCTCCCGGGGAGCTGTTTTTT. This encodes CASSRTSGGPPGELFF.

This clonotype was found many times. CDR3 DNA sequence: TGTGCCAGCAGCCCAGAAGGCACACAGCGCGACAATGAGCAGTTCTTC. It specifies CASSPEGTQRDNEQFF. V usage is TRBV11-3 and J usage is TRBJ2-1; D gene ambiguous. V shed 5 bases and J shed 5 bases, with 19 bases lying between them. The CDR3 extends over 16 amino acids. Per the germline V gene, CDR1 is SGHNT and CDR2 is YENEEA.

This chain joins TRBV29-1 and TRBJ2-7; a weak D match, TRBD2 (5 bases). CDR1 and CDR2 from the germline V gene are SQVTM and ANQGSEA. The V and J ends lost 5 bases and 3 bases respectively, with 11 bases between them. The CDR3 spans 12 residues. CDR3 amino acids: CSVQLGHYEQYF. CDR3 coding DNA: TGCAGCGTTCAACTAGGTCACTACGAGCAGTACTTC.

Comments on this clonotype: A much bigger clone sits one base away, suggesting this may be a read error. The chain joins TRBV6-6 to TRBJ1-4; 9 bases align to TRBD1. The CDR3 consists of 17 residues. The germline CDR1 and CDR2 sequences are MNHNY and SVGAGI (reference sequence). This chain's CDR3 is CAGSSLPRDRVDEKLFF. CDR3 in DNA: TGTGCCGGCAGTTCGCTCCCCCGGGACAGGGTTGATGAAAAACTGTTTTTT.

This clonotype was counted between two and nine times. The chain couples TRBV28 to TRBJ1-5; D unresolved. With 1 base removed from V and 1 base from J, the gap between germline ends came to 8 bases. Germline CDR1 MDHEN, CDR2 SYDVKM. The CDR3 totals 15 residues. Here the CDR3 reads CASSLSDFSNQPQHF. CDR3 nucleotides: TGTGCCAGCAGTTTATCAGATTTCAGCAATCAGCCCCAGCATTTT.

This clonotype was seen ten or more times. The chain combines TRBV12-3 or TRBV12-4 with TRBJ2-1; a possible D gene is TRBD2 (6 bases). Trimming cost V 1 base and J 8 bases, with 12 bases left between them. This CDR3 contains 14 residues. DNA for the CDR3: TGTGCCAGCAGTTTAGGGGGACTTCTTGATGAGCAGTTCTTC. It is translated as CASSLGGLLDEQFF.

This clonotype was detected a few times. The V gene is TRBV15, the J gene TRBJ2-3; 9 positions agree with TRBD1. Germline CDR1 is LNHNV and CDR2 is YYDKDF (reference sequence). The CDR3 has 19 amino acids. The junction had 10 bases not matched to a gene; V was cut back by 0 bases and J by 0 bases. CDR3 sequence reads: CATSRDRRTGDPSTDTQYF. CDR3 DNA: TGTGCCACCAGCAGAGATCGGCGGACAGGGGATCCTAGCACAGATACGCAGTATTTT. Based on the CDR3 plus reference TRBV15 and TRBJ2-3, the full variable domain is DAMVIQNPRYQVTQFGKPVTLSCSQTLNHNVMYWYQQKSSQAPKLLFHYYDKDFNNEADTPDNFQSRRPNTSFCFLDIRSPGLGDTAMYLCATSRDRRTGDPSTDTQYFGPGTRLTVL.

This clonotype was picked up many times. The chain employs TRBV7-3 and TRBJ2-2, with D possibly TRBD1 on 6 matching bases. The V gene's germline CDR1 is SGHTA and CDR2 FQGTGA. This CDR3 comprises 15 residues. The V and J ends lost 5 bases and 8 bases respectively, with 18 bases between them. CDR3 sequence (DNA): TGTGCCAGCAGCCTCGAGACAGGACCGAGGGGGGAGCTGTTTTTT. It codes for CASSLETGPRGELFF.

This clonotype turned up a few times. The chain has TRBV12-3 or TRBV12-4 and TRBJ2-5; D possibly corresponds to TRBD2 (6 bases). CDR3 length equals 15 residues. Deletions cut 2 bases from V and 5 bases from J, with 15 bases between. The CDR3 DNA is TGTGCCAGCAGTTTATCCGGGGGTCTGAGGGAGACCCAGTACTTC. It codes for CASSLSGGLRETQYF.

This clonotype occurred many times. The rearrangement uses TRBV29-1 and TRBJ2-3; no firm D call. CDR3 length equals 14 residues. From germline, CDR1 is SQVTM and CDR2 ANQGSEA. V shed 4 bases and J shed 6 bases, with 17 bases lying between them. CDR3 coding DNA: TGCAGCGTTGGCTCCGACGGGTACTCGGATACGCAGTATTTT. Its protein is CSVGSDGYSDTQYF.

The sample holds many counts of this clonotype. V is TRBV7-9 and J is TRBJ2-3; D ambiguous. CDR1 and CDR2 (germline): SEHNR, FQNEAQ (reference sequence). The CDR3 loop spans 16 amino acids. Trimming shortened V by 1 base and J by 1 base, and 12 bases separated the two germline ends. The CDR3 reads CASSLVVGMGTDTQYF. CDR3 coding DNA: TGTGCCAGCAGCTTAGTTGTGGGGATGGGCACAGATACGCAGTATTTT.